This T cell receptor (beta chain) was retrieved from a study of persistence of HIV-infected CD4 T cells. The stimulus was lysate of CMV-infected fibroblasts, about 10 ug/mL. Sorted nonresponding memory CD4+ T cells were CD40L-negative, CD69-negative, CD45RO-high. Of note for this clone: Its antigen is unknown.

Sequencing used immunoSEQ version 4 in survey mode. Sequenced by immunoSEQ multiplex PCR; TCRdb stores in-frame clones only, minus some. The sample lists 50,000 or so clones, about 81% seen once, with about 3% in the top ten. The clonotype comes from an adult man with HIV who was CMV-seropositive. Sample: CD4+ T cells sorted from PBMCs after 18-hour stimulation, taken from a patient who received antiretroviral therapy.

This CDR3 reads CASSVVTTMNTEAFF. The CDR3 region has the DNA TGTGCCAGCAGCGTAGTCACAACCATGAACACTGAAGCTTTCTTT. The rearrangement uses TRBV9 and TRBJ1-1; D not resolved. The CDR3 covers 15 residues. Trimming took 0 bases from V and 0 from J, leaving 9 bases between them. Germline V CDR1 and CDR2: SGDLS, YYNGEE.